The 11 T cell receptor beta chains below were found in one sample sequenced in a study of T-cell reconstitution after alpha-beta-depleted transplantation in children. The TCRbeta library incorporated unique molecular identifiers. From the PCR reads, TCRdb called clonotypes with MiXCR, one entry per CDR3 protein. The sample holds approximately 500,000 distinct CDR3 sequences; about 11% are singletons and the top ten take 2%. The sequences come from PBMCs, collected before TCRalphabeta/CD19-depleted stem cell transplant. All receptors come from a child aged 2 to 9 with inherited bone marrow failure, due to receive a stem cell transplant.

This clonotype was seen ten or more times. The chain is built from TRBV4-1 and TRBJ2-2; D not resolved. The CDR3 spans 14 residues. Germline V gives CDR1 MGHRA, CDR2 YSYEKL. V lost 1 base and J 6 bases, leaving 9 bases between the germline ends. CDR3 region: CASSQVSLSGELFF. The CDR3 DNA reads as TGCGCCAGCAGCCAAGTTTCCCTTTCCGGGGAGCTGTTTTTT.

This clonotype showed up many times. The chain has TRBV20-1 and TRBJ2-7; D is unclear. CDR1 and CDR2 (germline): DFQATT, SNEGSKA (reference sequence). This CDR3 region has 15 residues. V gave up 0 bases and J gave up 1 base, with 13 bases separating them. This chain's CDR3 is CSARDYIDISYEQYF. The CDR3 region has the DNA TGCAGTGCTAGAGACTATATAGACATTTCCTACGAGCAGTACTTC.

A word on this clonotype: It may be a read error: a sequence one base away is much more abundant. The genes are TRBV20-1 and TRBJ2-1; D remains unclear. The J call may not be correct, given that the DNA end is closer to TRBJ2-7. CDR3 size: 13 residues. Per the germline V gene, CDR1 is DFQATT and CDR2 is SNEGSKA (reference sequence). The CDR3 spells CRAIESSYNEQYF. Here the CDR3 DNA reads TGCAGGGCGATAGAGAGCTCCTACAATGAGCAGTACTTC.

Many counts were recorded for this clonotype. The gene calls are TRBV7-2 and TRBJ2-3; D may be TRBD2 (6 bases). The germline V gene encodes CDR1 SGHTA and CDR2 FQGNSA. V gave up 2 bases and J gave up 5 bases, with 14 bases separating them. The CDR3 has 15 amino acids. The DNA for the CDR3 is TGTGCCAGCAGCTTACATGGACTATCAGGAGATACGCAGTATTTT. Amino acid sequence: CASSLHGLSGDTQYF.

This clonotype was observed at least ten times. V usage is TRBV11-2 and J usage is TRBJ2-5, with D tentatively TRBD2 (5 bases). CDR3 length: 20 residues. Trimming left V 3 bases short and J 0 bases short, with 26 bases between. The V gene's germline CDR1 is SGHAT and CDR2 FQNNGV. CDR3 loop: CASSLLSTGGAEIYQETQYF. The CDR3 DNA reads as TGTGCCAGCAGCTTGCTATCGACGGGCGGAGCGGAAATCTACCAAGAGACCCAGTACTTC.

This clonotype has at least ten counts. J is TRBJ2-7 and V is TRBV20-1; perhaps TRBD2 as D (6 bases). The CDR3 totals 14 residues. V lost 3 bases, J lost 7 bases, and 19 bases lay in between. Germline CDR1 and CDR2: DFQATT and SNEGSKA (reference sequence). CDR3 nucleotides: TGCAGTGCTAGTACCGGGAGCAGGTTGGGGGAGCAGTACTTC. It encodes CSASTGSRLGEQYF.

This clonotype was detected ten times or more. The chain couples TRBV12-3 or TRBV12-4 to TRBJ2-7; 10 nucleotides match TRBD2. V lost 6 bases, J lost 5 bases, and 7 bases stayed unmatched. The CDR3 is made up of 14 amino acids. DNA for the CDR3: TGTGCCAGCAGAGCGGGAGGGCCGAAAAACGAGCAGTACTTC. This encodes CASRAGGPKNEQYF.

This clonotype has a count of ten or more. The V call is TRBV7-9, the J call TRBJ2-7; 8 nucleotides align to TRBD1. The CDR3 sequence is 15 residues long. Trimming at V came to 5 bases and at J to 3 bases, leaving 9 bases not matched to a gene. Germline values: CDR1 SEHNR, CDR2 FQNEAQ (reference sequence). The CDR3 DNA reads TGTGCCAGCAGCCGCCCAGGGGGCACCTACTACGAGCAGTACTTC. Residues: CASSRPGGTYYEQYF. The entire variable domain, with the rest obtained from reference TRBV7-9 and TRBJ2-7, is as follows: DTGVSQNPRHKITKRGQNVTFRCDPISEHNRLYWYRQTLGQGPEFLTYFQNEAQLEKSRLLSDRFSAERPKGSFSTLEIQRTEQGDSAMYLCASSRPGGTYYEQYFGPGTRLTVT.

This clonotype has ten or more counts. The gene calls are TRBV5-1 and TRBJ2-7; weak D call: TRBD1 (6 bases). Trimming shortened V by 4 bases and J by 3 bases, and 17 bases separated the two germline ends. Germline values: CDR1 SGHRS, CDR2 YFSETQ. The CDR3 is 15 residues long. The CDR3 protein is CASSPLGGVGYEQYF. The CDR3 bases are TGCGCCAGCAGCCCCCTAGGGGGAGTGGGCTACGAGCAGTACTTC. The variable domain in full, with the rest retrieved from reference TRBV5-1 and TRBJ2-7, is KAGVTQTPRYLIKTRGQQVTLSCSPISGHRSVSWYQQTPGQGLQFLFEYFSETQRNKGNFPGRFSGRQFSNSRSEMNVSTLELGDSALYLCASSPLGGVGYEQYFGPGTRLTVT.

In regard to this clonotype: A read error may be the cause here, since a much bigger clone is one base away. The rearrangement uses TRBV11-2 and TRBJ2-7; tentatively, D is TRBD2 (5 bases). The germline CDR1 and CDR2 sequences are SGHAT and FQNNGV. Trimming left V 5 bases short and J 2 bases short, with 10 bases between. The CDR3 extends over 13 amino acids. CDR3 in amino acids: CASSVGLAYEQYF. The CDR3 DNA sequence: TGTGCCAGCAGCGTCGGACTGGCCTACGAGCAGTACTTC.

This clonotype has a count of ten or more. The chain links TRBV7-2 to TRBJ2-7, with D maybe TRBD2 (6 bases). Germline CDR1 and CDR2: SGHTA and FQGNSA. This CDR3 region has 13 residues. V was shortened by 1 base and J by 4 bases, with 8 bases between the two germline ends. The CDR3 loop reads CASSLVGTYEQYF. In DNA form, the CDR3 reads TGTGCCAGCAGCTTAGTCGGGACTTACGAGCAGTACTTC.